This TCR beta chain is drawn from a study of blood T cell repertoires in COVID-19. The CDR3 has 14 amino acids. V shed 5 bases and J shed 8 bases, with 18 bases lying between them. In germline, CDR1 is MDHEN, CDR2 SYDVKM. The repertoire was sequenced with immunoSEQ multiplex PCR; TCRdb's copy has only in-frame clones and lacks some. The data contain about 140,000 clones, 84% of them singletons. Sequencing was done on a sample of PBMCs or T cells enriched from blood (not recorded which). The chain employs TRBV28 and TRBJ1-2; tentatively, D is TRBD1 (5 bases). This TCR was recovered from a woman aged 18-35 years who had been exposed to COVID-19. This CDR3 reads CASSIRENGLGYTF. CDR3 nucleotides: TGTGCCAGCAGTATCAGGGAAAACGGTTTAGGCTACACCTTC.